The TCR beta chain under discussion was sequenced for a study of naive and memory T cell subsets. Study-level points and caveats: Findings for naive and memory subsets could not be checked against ground truth.

CDR1 and CDR2 (germline): SGHTA, FQGNSA. Trimming cost V 0 bases and J 8 bases, with 6 bases left between them. This CDR3 has 12 residues. Separate alpha and beta amplification began at the second PCR step. A note on this clonotype: Its matching antigen is unknown.

The beta constant-region primer was an equimolar mix of two oligonucleotides covering TRBC1 and TRBC2. Ligated cDNA was amplified by four rounds of PCR with nested alpha and beta constant-region primers and SP2. TCRdb re-derived calls from the UMI-ligation and nested PCR reads in MiXCR, one entry per CDR3 protein. The data hold 95,000 to 150,000 distinct CDR3 sequences, with approximately 37% observed a single time. Source material: central memory CD4+ T cells from blood. V gene TRBV7-2 combines with J gene TRBJ2-3; no definite D call. The source of this sequence is a human donor in good health. This CDR3 reads CASSLAGGTQYF. In DNA, the CDR3 is TGTGCCAGCAGCTTAGCAGGCGGTACGCAGTATTTT.